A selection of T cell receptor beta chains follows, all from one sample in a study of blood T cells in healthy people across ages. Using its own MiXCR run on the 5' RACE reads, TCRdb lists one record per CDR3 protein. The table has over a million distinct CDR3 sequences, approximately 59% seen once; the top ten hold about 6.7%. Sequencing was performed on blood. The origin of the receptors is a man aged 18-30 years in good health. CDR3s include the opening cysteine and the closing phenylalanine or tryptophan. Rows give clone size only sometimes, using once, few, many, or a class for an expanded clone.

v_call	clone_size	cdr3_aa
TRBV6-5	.	CASSYYRDRVDETQYF
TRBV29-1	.	CSVTDSNNQPQHF
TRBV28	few	CASSLTGTPTYEQYF
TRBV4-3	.	CASSQAPPETGSTDTQYF
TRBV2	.	CASRARTGTDTQYF
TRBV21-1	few	CASIQRAGTGNTGELFF
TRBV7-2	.	CASSLTHLAGVKDEQYF
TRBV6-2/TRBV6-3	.	CASRGIPQETQYF
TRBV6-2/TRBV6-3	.	CASSTPDGNYGYTF
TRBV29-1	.	CSVESDREDLIVAYNEQFF
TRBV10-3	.	CAISTGYEQFF
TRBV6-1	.	CASSVDRGRDTQYF
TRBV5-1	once	CASSSTTKDGLLYEQYF
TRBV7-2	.	CASSLGQGPPYEQYF
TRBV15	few	CATIGGGNEQFF
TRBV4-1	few	CASSHEPGQTEKLFF
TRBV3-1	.	CASSQDFVGGETQYF
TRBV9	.	CASSAPPSYDTQYF
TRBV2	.	CASKEEGAVDEQFF
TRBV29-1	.	CSVDSGDSYNEQYF
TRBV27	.	CASSWGTASWYEQYF
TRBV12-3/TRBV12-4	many	CASLRTTTLHTQYF
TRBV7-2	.	CASSLETGLGEQYF
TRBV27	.	CASSLSNRKMNTEAFF
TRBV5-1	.	CASSLEGDETQYF
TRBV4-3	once	CASSSRASVTYEQYF
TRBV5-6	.	CASSFGTSLGPQHF
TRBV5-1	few	CASSLAGQYNQPQHF
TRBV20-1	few	CSARGGQYNSPLHF
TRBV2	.	CASSGSTHSNQPQHF
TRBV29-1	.	CSVLAGTSGYEQYF
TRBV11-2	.	CASSIHHSVSYEQYF
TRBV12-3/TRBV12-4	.	CASNSEGGKQASGNTIYF
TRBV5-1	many	CASSLNGQETQYF
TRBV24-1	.	CATSVLDFEAFF
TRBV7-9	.	CASSPTAGPNIQYF
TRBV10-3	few	CAIRDRLAGTYNEQFF
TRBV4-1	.	CASSRSGGSPYEQYF
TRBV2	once	CASKGLLAGGEVFDEQFF
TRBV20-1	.	CSAALRGLDYREFF
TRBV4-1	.	CASSQLRNEQFF
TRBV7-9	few	CASSDYRGGGADYNEQFF
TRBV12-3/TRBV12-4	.	CASSSLGTGVNEQFF
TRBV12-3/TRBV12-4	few	CASSIQGGNTIYF
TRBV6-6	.	CVSLKADTDTQYF
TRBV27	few	CASSLSMGTGLRYEQYF
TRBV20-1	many	CSARYASGDYNEQFF
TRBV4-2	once	CASSQWGRDEQYF
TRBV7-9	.	CATSSSLDTQYF
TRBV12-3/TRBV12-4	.	CASRAVGSYEQYF
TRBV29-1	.	CSVTRDYEQYF
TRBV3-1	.	CASSQPRKGTYNEQFF
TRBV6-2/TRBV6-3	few	CASSYTLGQGNYGYTF
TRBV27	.	CASSAGTVGIETQYF
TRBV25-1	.	CASSVVRGYGYTF
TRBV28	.	CASSAAEGSYNEQFF
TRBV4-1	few	CASSHPQGQGVTDTQYF
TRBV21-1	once	CASSPRFAGRVDTQYF
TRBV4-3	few	CASSQTVSTGREFF
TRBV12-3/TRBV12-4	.	CASRGDRGNYGYTF